These 23 T cell receptor beta chains were sequenced from one sample in a study of graft-versus-host responses after intestinal transplantation. TCRdb's table, derived via immunoSEQ multiplex PCR, lists solely in-frame clones and lacks some. The sample shows 35,000 to 50,000 clones, around 96% of them seen only once. Their specific antigens are unknown. The sample here was unstimulated CD8+ T cells sorted from spleen or lymph node cells, taken before transplant. These receptors came from a human donor who was the organ donor for an intestinal transplant.

The V call is TRBV10-2, the J call TRBJ1-1; TRBD1 agrees at 10 bases. CDR3 length: 16 residues. Germline V gene lookup returns CDR1 WSHSY and CDR2 SAAADI. V dropped 8 bases and J dropped 5; count of bases not matched to a gene: 14. In DNA form, the CDR3 reads TGCGCCAGCCTAAGCCCCAACCGGGACAGGGGTACTGAAGCTTTCTTT. Amino acid sequence: CASLSPNRDRGTEAFF.

V and J are TRBV5-6 and TRBJ2-3, with D possibly TRBD1 on 6 matching bases. The CDR3 is 14 residues long. CDR1 is SGHDT, CDR2 YYEEEE, per germline. Trimming stripped 2 bases from V and 4 bases from J, with 11 bases between. The CDR3 DNA follows: TGTGCCAGCAGCTTTTCAGGGGACCCAGATACGCAGTATTTT. Amino acid sequence: CASSFSGDPDTQYF.

The chain couples TRBV29-1 to TRBJ2-3; TRBD1 agrees at 9 bases. CDR3 length equals 15 residues. With 1 base clipped from V and 1 base from J, the junction kept 3 bases outside the gene matches. In germline, CDR1 is SQVTM, CDR2 ANQGSEA. The CDR3, as DNA: TGCAGCGTTGAAGGTTGGACAGGGGGCACAGATACGCAGTATTTT. As protein: CSVEGWTGGTDTQYF.

CDR3 nucleotide sequence: TGTGCCAGCAGCGCTGGTTCAGAGGGCTACGAGCAGTACTTC. Translating gives CASSAGSEGYEQYF. The chain has TRBV9 and TRBJ2-7, with D possibly TRBD2 on 5 matching bases. Trimming left V 3 bases short and J 3 bases short, with 13 bases between. The germline gives CDR1 SGDLS, CDR2 YYNGEE. This CDR3 comprises 14 residues. The full variable domain, its missing parts supplied by reference TRBV9 and TRBJ2-7, is DSGVTQTPKHLITATGQRVTLRCSPRSGDLSVYWYQQSLDQGLQFLIQYYNGEERAKGNILERFSAQQFPDLHSELNLSSLELGDSALYFCASSAGSEGYEQYFGPGTRLTVT.

In its sample, this clone was seen a few times. V is TRBV6-5 and J is TRBJ1-1; D is unclear. With 1 base removed from V and 0 bases from J, the gap between germline ends came to 9 bases. Looked up from germline, CDR1 is MNHEY and CDR2 is SVGAGI. The CDR3 is 15 amino acids. CDR3 residues: CASSYWEGMNTEAFF. Written as DNA, the CDR3 is TGTGCCAGCAGTTACTGGGAGGGAATGAACACTGAAGCTTTCTTT.

This chain connects TRBV4-1 to TRBJ2-7; D is undetermined. The ends were cut back, 4 bases at V and 1 base at J, with 14 bases in the middle. Germline V lookup: CDR1 MGHRA, CDR2 YSYEKL. The CDR3 has 15 residues. This CDR3 reads CASSPIPTVSYEQYF. The CDR3 nucleotides are TGCGCCAGCAGCCCTATACCGACGGTTTCCTACGAGCAGTACTTC.

The chain is built from TRBV6-6 and TRBJ2-7; D tentatively reads TRBD1 or TRBD2 (5 bases each). The V and J ends lost 1 base and 5 bases respectively, with 12 bases between them. CDR3 length equals 14 residues. In germline, CDR1 is MNHNY, CDR2 SVGAGI (reference sequence). CDR3 sequence (DNA): TGTGCCAGCAGTTACTTCGACCGAGGGGACGAGCAGTACTTC. Translating it yields CASSYFDRGDEQYF.

The rearrangement joins TRBV4-1 to TRBJ2-7; TRBD2 agrees at 11 bases. Looked up from germline, CDR1 is MGHRA and CDR2 is YSYEKL. The CDR3 is made up of 14 amino acids. Unmatched junction bases numbered 4, after V lost 4 bases and J lost 5 bases. The CDR3, as DNA: TGCGCCAGCAGCCCGGCTAGCGGGGGGAACGAGCAGTACTTC. Its translation is CASSPASGGNEQYF.

The chain recombines TRBV4-3 with TRBJ2-3, with D perhaps matching TRBD2 (6 bases). CDR3 length equals 14 residues. V was trimmed by 4 bases and J by 2 bases, leaving 10 bases between them. From germline, CDR1 is LGHNA and CDR2 YSLEER. The CDR3 bases are TGCGCCAGCAGCCTTAGCGGTATCACAGATACGCAGTATTTT. This sequence encodes CASSLSGITDTQYF.

The CDR3 coding sequence is TGTGCCAGCAGTTTTCAGGGCCATAGCAATCAGCCCCAGCATTTT. Its protein product is CASSFQGHSNQPQHF. The V and J genes are TRBV28 and TRBJ1-5, with a possible D match to TRBD1 (5 bases). The CDR3 sequence is 15 residues long. Trimming stripped 3 bases from V and 0 bases from J, with 9 bases between. Germline CDR1 and CDR2: MDHEN and SYDVKM.

The sample holds a few counts of this clone. The chain uses TRBV6-6 and TRBJ1-1; no clear D gene. Per germline, CDR1 MNHNY and CDR2 SVGAGI (reference sequence). The CDR3 sequence is 13 residues long. V was clipped by 0 bases and J by 4 bases, with 6 bases between them. CDR3 coding DNA: TGTGCCAGCAGTTACTCCAGTACCACTGAAGCTTTCTTT. Translation: CASSYSSTTEAFF.

The J gene is TRBJ2-7, the V gene TRBV11-2; D is uncertain. In germline, CDR1 is SGHAT, CDR2 FQNNGV. The CDR3 covers 11 residues. V was clipped by 4 bases and J by 2 bases, with 3 bases between them. The CDR3 DNA reads TGTGCCAGCAGCTCTGCCTACGAGCAGTACTTC. This translates into CASSSAYEQYF.

The rearrangement joins TRBV27 to TRBJ2-3; either TRBD1 or TRBD2 may fit D (6 bases each). V lost 4 bases and J lost 1, with 9 bases in between. Per the germline V gene, CDR1 is MNHEY and CDR2 is SMNVEV (reference sequence). This CDR3 spans 14 amino acids. CDR3 DNA sequence: TGTGCCAGCAGTTGGGGGGCCGGCACAGATACGCAGTATTTT. This encodes CASSWGAGTDTQYF.

The rearrangement links TRBV4-1 to TRBJ2-2; D call uncertain. Trimming shortened V by 5 bases and J by 0 bases, and 16 bases separated the two germline ends. In germline, CDR1 is MGHRA, CDR2 YSYEKL. The CDR3 runs to 17 residues. The CDR3 region has the DNA TGCGCCAGCAGCGAGCAACCGGTGGGCGCGAACACCGGGGAGCTGTTTTTT. Translated: CASSEQPVGANTGELFF.

This clone was detected only once. The chain recombines TRBV5-1 with TRBJ2-7; TRBD1 agrees at 8 bases. Losses at the gene ends were 3 bases for V and 7 bases for J; bases not matched to a gene: 3. The CDR3 is 12 amino acids. CDR1 is SGHRS, CDR2 YFSETQ, per germline. CDR3 in amino acids: CASSWTGSEQYF. DNA of the CDR3: TGCGCCAGCAGCTGGACAGGGTCTGAGCAGTACTTC.

CDR3 sequence: CASSLWSGAAKNIQYF. CDR3 coding DNA: TGTGCCAGCAGTTTATGGTCCGGGGCGGCCAAAAACATTCAGTACTTC. The chain couples TRBV27 to TRBJ2-4; D assignment may be TRBD1 or TRBD2 (5 bases each). CDR3 length equals 16 residues. V lost 1 base and J 1 base, leaving 11 bases between the germline ends. Germline V lookup: CDR1 MNHEY, CDR2 SMNVEV (reference sequence).

This sequence joins TRBV6-1 and TRBJ2-7, with TRBD1 identical over 10 bases. The CDR3 runs 13 residues. With V trimmed by 2 bases and J by 7 bases, 2 bases remained unmatched. The germline gives CDR1 MNHNS, CDR2 SASEGT. CDR3 sequence (DNA): TGTGCCAGCAGTGAAAGGACAGGGGGGGAGCAGTACTTC. Protein sequence: CASSERTGGEQYF.

The chain employs TRBV27 and TRBJ2-3, with D unresolved. The V and J ends lost 4 bases and 1 base respectively, with 3 bases between them. The germline V gene encodes CDR1 MNHEY and CDR2 SMNVEV (reference sequence). This CDR3 contains 12 residues. The CDR3 coding sequence is TGTGCCAGCAGTTCCGGCACAGATACGCAGTATTTT. Translated: CASSSGTDTQYF.

This clone has just one count. The V call is TRBV6-6, the J call TRBJ2-7; 8 nucleotides match TRBD1. CDR1 MNHNY and CDR2 SVGAGI come from the germline V gene (reference sequence). The CDR3 length is 16 residues. V shed 0 bases and J 3 bases; nucleotides not matched to a gene: 7. The CDR3 loop is CASSYSIKDRDYEQYF. In DNA form, the CDR3 reads TGTGCCAGCAGTTACTCGATTAAGGACAGGGACTACGAGCAGTACTTC.

The chain carries TRBV11-2 and TRBJ2-3, with D maybe TRBD2 (5 bases). CDR1 and CDR2 from the germline V gene are SGHAT and FQNNGV. The CDR3 is made up of 15 amino acids. The germline V and J ends were trimmed by 6 bases and 2 bases, with 15 bases remaining between them. Written as DNA, the CDR3 is TGTGCCAGCAGTTCGGATGACTATACCACAGATACGCAGTATTTT. It specifies CASSSDDYTTDTQYF.

The chain recombines TRBV6-1 with TRBJ2-7; 7 bases are shared with TRBD2. V lost 1 base to trimming and J lost 3 bases; unmatched junction nucleotides: 6. Germline V CDR1 and CDR2: MNHNS, SASEGT. The CDR3 covers 15 residues. CDR3 DNA: TGTGCCAGCAGTGAAGAAGGGCGGGGGTTCTACGAGCAGTACTTC. It specifies CASSEEGRGFYEQYF.

The chain links TRBV5-6 to TRBJ1-2; TRBD1 is a possible D gene (5 bases). The CDR3 is made up of 13 amino acids. Trimming took off 9 bases at V and 2 bases at J, with 14 bases between the two ends. From germline, CDR1 is SGHDT and CDR2 YYEEEE. In nucleotides, the CDR3 is TGTGCCACCACTTCTGAGGGGAACTATGGCTACACCTTC. Its translation is CATTSEGNYGYTF.

V is TRBV6-1 and J is TRBJ2-7; 8 nucleotides agree with TRBD2. Germline V gene data show CDR1 as MNHNS and CDR2 as SASEGT. The CDR3 extends over 15 amino acids. After removal of 2 bases from V and 2 bases from J, the junction contained 5 bases not matched to a gene. In DNA form, the CDR3 reads TGTGCCAGCAGTGAACGGGGGGGCGCCCCCTACGAGCAGTACTTC. Protein sequence: CASSERGGAPYEQYF.